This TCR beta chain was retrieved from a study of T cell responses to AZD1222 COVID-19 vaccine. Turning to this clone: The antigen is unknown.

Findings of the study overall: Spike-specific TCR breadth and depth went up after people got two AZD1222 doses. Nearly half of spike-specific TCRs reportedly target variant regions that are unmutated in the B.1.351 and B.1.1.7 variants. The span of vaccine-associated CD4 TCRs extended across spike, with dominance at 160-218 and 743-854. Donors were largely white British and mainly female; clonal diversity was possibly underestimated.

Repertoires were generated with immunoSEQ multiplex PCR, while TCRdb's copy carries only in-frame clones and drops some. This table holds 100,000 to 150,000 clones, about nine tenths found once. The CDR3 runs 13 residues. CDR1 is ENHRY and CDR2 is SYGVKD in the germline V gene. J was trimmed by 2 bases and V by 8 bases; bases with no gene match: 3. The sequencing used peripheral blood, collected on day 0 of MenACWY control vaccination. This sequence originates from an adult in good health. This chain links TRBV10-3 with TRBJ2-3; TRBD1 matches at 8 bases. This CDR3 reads CAILGQDTDTQYF. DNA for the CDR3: TGTGCCATCCTGGGACAGGACACAGATACGCAGTATTTT.